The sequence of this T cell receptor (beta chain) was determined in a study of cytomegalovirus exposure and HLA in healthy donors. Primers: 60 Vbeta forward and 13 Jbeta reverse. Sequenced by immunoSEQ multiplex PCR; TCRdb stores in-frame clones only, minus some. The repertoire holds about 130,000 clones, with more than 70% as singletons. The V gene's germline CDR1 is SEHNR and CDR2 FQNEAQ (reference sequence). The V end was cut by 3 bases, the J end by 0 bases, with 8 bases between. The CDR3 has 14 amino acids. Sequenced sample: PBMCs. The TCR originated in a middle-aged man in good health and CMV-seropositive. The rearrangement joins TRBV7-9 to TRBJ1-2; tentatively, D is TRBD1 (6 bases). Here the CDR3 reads CASSFNRANYGYTF. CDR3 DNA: TGTGCCAGCAGCTTTAACAGGGCTAACTATGGCTACACCTTC.